The rows below give T cell receptor beta chains drawn from one sample of a study of cytomegalovirus exposure and HLA in healthy donors. Clones were read by immunoSEQ multiplex PCR, and TCRdb kept only the in-frame ones, dropping some. The sample includes roughly 200,000 clones, 85% of them seen just once. The specimen was PBMCs. The receptors originated from a woman aged 45-60 years in good health and CMV-seronegative. Each CDR3 is given with its conserved first and last residue. The D gene is left open where the match is weak. Not all rows give a size; the values are once, few, many and, for expanded clones, a class.

j_gene,d_gene,v_gene,abundance,CDR3nt,CDR3aa
TRBJ2-1,-,TRBV7-2,-,TGTGCCAGCAGCTTTCCAGGGTCCAATGAGCAGTTCTTC,CASSFPGSNEQFF
TRBJ1-1,TRBD1,TRBV5-4,-,TGTGCCAGCAGCCCAGGAGACAGGGACACTGAAGCTTTCTTT,CASSPGDRDTEAFF
TRBJ1-1,-,TRBV30,-,TGTGCCTGGAGTAGGGGGAGCACTGAAGCTTTCTTT,CAWSRGSTEAFF
TRBJ2-7,-,TRBV5-1,-,TGCGCCAGCAGCTTGGAGGGGTACTACGAGCAGTACTTC,CASSLEGYYEQYF
TRBJ2-1,TRBD2,TRBV5-1,-,TGCGCCAGCAGCTTGCCGGGAGGGGTTTTAGATGAGCAGTTCTTC,CASSLPGGVLDEQFF
TRBJ1-2,TRBD1,TRBV7-9,once,TGTTCCAGCAGCTCCAGCCGACAGGGGGCTTCTGGCTACACCTTC,CSSSSSRQGASGYTF
TRBJ2-7,-,TRBV7-9,-,TGTGCCAGCAGCTTAGGGAGCGACCCCTACGAGCAGTACTTC,CASSLGSDPYEQYF
TRBJ1-6,-,TRBV7-9,-,TGTGCCAGCACCTTCTACAAGGGAGGTCGTAGTTATAATTCACCCCTCCACTTT,CASTFYKGGRSYNSPLHF
TRBJ2-2,TRBD2,TRBV5-4,-,TGTGCCAGCAGCTTACCGGGACTAGCCACATCCCCCACCGGGGAGCTGTTTTTT,CASSLPGLATSPTGELFF
TRBJ1-5,-,TRBV5-4,-,TGTGCCAGCAGCTTGGGGGGGCAGGATCAGCCCCAGCATTTT,CASSLGGQDQPQHF
TRBJ1-5,-,TRBV6-1,-,TGTGCCAGCAGTGGAGGTGCCCTCTCGCTCAATCAGCCCCAGCATTTT,CASSGGALSLNQPQHF
TRBJ2-3,-,TRBV7-3,-,TGTGCCAGCAGTTATCAGGGGTTACGCACAGATACGCAGTATTTT,CASSYQGLRTDTQYF
TRBJ1-5,-,TRBV5-3,-,TGTGCCAGAAGCTTGAAGGGGAATCAGCCCCAGCATTTT,CARSLKGNQPQHF
TRBJ1-2,-,TRBV27,few,TGTGCCAGCAGTCCGATCGGGGATGATGGCTACACCTTC,CASSPIGDDGYTF
TRBJ2-3,-,TRBV13,-,TGTGCCAGCAGGTTTAGATCTCAGGCGGATACGCAGTATTTT,CASRFRSQADTQYF
TRBJ1-1,TRBD1,TRBV27,-,TGTGCCAGCAGTTCCGGGACAGGGGGTTTGAACACTGAAGCTTTCTTT,CASSSGTGGLNTEAFF
TRBJ2-3,TRBD2,TRBV18,-,TGTGCCAGCTCACCGGGACTAGCGGACCTCACAGATACGCAGTATTTT,CASSPGLADLTDTQYF
TRBJ2-7,-,TRBV10-3,-,TGTGCCATCAGTGATCATAGTCCCTACGAGCAGTACTTC,CAISDHSPYEQYF
TRBJ2-6,TRBD1,TRBV7-2,-,TGTGCCAGCAGGCATGCAGGGGGTGGTGGGGCCAACGTCCTGACTTTC,CASRHAGGGGANVLTF
TRBJ2-3,-,TRBV2,-,TGTGCCAGCAGCGCCCGACAGGTTACTAGCACAGATACGCAGTATTTT,CASSARQVTSTDTQYF
TRBJ1-3,-,TRBV5-8,-,TGTGCCAGCAGCTTGAGAGGAACTGGAAACACCATATATTTT,CASSLRGTGNTIYF
TRBJ1-1,-,TRBV4-2,-,TGTGCCAGCAGCCAAGAGAAGCAGGGGAACACTGAAGCTTTCTTT,CASSQEKQGNTEAFF
TRBJ2-7,TRBD1,TRBV10-2,-,TGCGCCAGCAGTCAGGGGGAGAGCTCCTACGAGCAGTACTTC,CASSQGESSYEQYF
TRBJ1-1,-,TRBV5-1,-,TGCGCCAGCACCAGCCAGGGGTTCAAAACTGAAGCTTTCTTT,CASTSQGFKTEAFF
TRBJ2-1,TRBD1,TRBV19,-,TGTGCCAGTAGTTACTCGACAGGGATCGTTCATGAGCAGTTCTTC,CASSYSTGIVHEQFF
TRBJ1-5,-,TRBV15,-,TGTGCCACCAGCAGAACAGGAATTAGCAATCAGCCCCAGCATTTT,CATSRTGISNQPQHF
TRBJ1-1,TRBD1,TRBV7-6,-,TGTGCCAGCAGCTTAGAGGGACAGGGTTTGAACACTGAAGCTTTCTTT,CASSLEGQGLNTEAFF
TRBJ1-3,-,TRBV11-2,few,TGTGCCAGCAGCCTCAGTGGAAACACCATATATTTT,CASSLSGNTIYF
TRBJ1-1,-,TRBV4-3,-,TGCGCCAGCAGCCCAGGGGCCAAGGTAGAAGCTTTCTTT,CASSPGAKVEAFF
TRBJ1-2,-,TRBV28,-,TGTGCCAGCAGTTTAGGGTACACAGGGAACTATGGCTACACCTTC,CASSLGYTGNYGYTF
TRBJ1-5,-,TRBV5-1,once,TGCGCCAGCAGCGCGGACACCAATCAGCCCCAGCATTTT,CASSADTNQPQHF
TRBJ2-7,-,TRBV6-6,-,TGTGCCAGCAGTTACTCCATCAGGGCGTCCTACGAGCAGTACTTC,CASSYSIRASYEQYF
TRBJ1-2,TRBD1,TRBV27,-,TGTGCCAGCAGTCCGCAGGGGGTGCGTGGCTATGGCTACACCTTC,CASSPQGVRGYGYTF
TRBJ1-5,-,TRBV28,-,TGTGCCAGCAGTTTGGAGGGGTGGCAGCCCCAGCATTTT,CASSLEGWQPQHF
TRBJ2-7,TRBD2,TRBV4-1,-,TGCGCCAGCAGCCCCGCGGGAGAAATCTACGAGCAGTACTTC,CASSPAGEIYEQYF
TRBJ2-7,-,TRBV19,-,TGTGCCAGTAGTTCCTACAGGGGAGGCGAGCAGTACTTC,CASSSYRGGEQYF
TRBJ1-3,TRBD1,TRBV13,-,TGTGCCAGCAGCTTAGGGGACAGGGCTCCGTCTGGAAACACCATATATTTT,CASSLGDRAPSGNTIYF
TRBJ2-7,TRBD1,TRBV19,-,TGTGCCAGTAGTAAGGTGACAGGGGGCTTGCACGAGCAGTACTTC,CASSKVTGGLHEQYF
TRBJ2-3,TRBD1,TRBV5-1,-,TGCGCCAGCAGCTTCGGGACAGGGAGGAGGTCAGATACGCAGTATTTT,CASSFGTGRRSDTQYF
TRBJ2-7,-,TRBV28,-,TGTGCCAGCAGTACCGCCTTCGGGGGTCGGGGCGAGCAGTACTTC,CASSTAFGGRGEQYF
TRBJ2-5,TRBD1,TRBV18,-,TGTGCCAGCTCCCCGCGTACAGGGGGTAAAGAGACCCAGTACTTC,CASSPRTGGKETQYF
TRBJ2-3,-,TRBV30,-,TGTGCCTGGAGTCTAATCCTCACAGATACGCAGTATTTT,CAWSLILTDTQYF
TRBJ2-3,TRBD2,TRBV4-1,-,TGCGCCAGCAGCCAACTACCCGGGGGGGCGGAGCTAAGCACAGATACGCAGTATTTT,CASSQLPGGAELSTDTQYF
TRBJ2-7,TRBD2,TRBV6-5,few,TGTGCCAGCAGATGGACTAGCGGGAATTACGAGCAGTACTTC,CASRWTSGNYEQYF
TRBJ1-6,-,TRBV6-1,few,TGTGCCAGCAGCCCCGTACAGGGAGATAATTCACCCCTCCACTTT,CASSPVQGDNSPLHF
TRBJ2-5,TRBD2,TRBV9,-,TGTGCCAGCAGCGTAGGGGGAGGGAGGTTCCCCGAGACCCAGTACTTC,CASSVGGGRFPETQYF
TRBJ2-5,TRBD1,TRBV7-8,-,TGTGCCAGCAGCTCCCCAGACAGGGGGCAAGAGACCCAGTACTTC,CASSSPDRGQETQYF
TRBJ1-3,-,TRBV7-9,-,TGTTCCAGCAGCTCAAACACCAACACCATATATTTT,CSSSSNTNTIYF
TRBJ2-2,TRBD1,TRBV2,-,TGTGCCAGCAGCCGGGGACAGGTTAACACCGGGGAGCTGTTTTTT,CASSRGQVNTGELFF
TRBJ1-1,-,TRBV15,-,TGTGCCACCAGCAGAGACCGGGGAGGGGAAACTTTCTTT,CATSRDRGGETFF
TRBJ2-7,TRBD1,TRBV6-5,once,TGTGCCAGCAGGTCGACGGCAGGGGGCTACGAGCAGTACTTC,CASRSTAGGYEQYF
TRBJ1-5,TRBD1,TRBV11-1,-,TGTGCCAGCAGCCCTGGGACAGGGGCAAATCAGCCCCAGCATTTT,CASSPGTGANQPQHF
TRBJ2-7,TRBD2,TRBV29-1,-,TGCAGCGTTGAGGTGGGAGGGATATACGAGCAGTACTTC,CSVEVGGIYEQYF
TRBJ2-6,TRBD1,TRBV13,-,TGTGCCAGCAGCCCAGACACAGGGGCCAACCCGGTGCCTGGGGCCAACGTCCTGACTTTC,CASSPDTGANPVPGANVLTF
TRBJ2-1,-,TRBV5-1,-,TGCGCCAGCAGCTTGGGTATTAGGACCAGGGCGTTCTTC,CASSLGIRTRAFF